These T cell receptor beta chains were read from a single sample in a study of blood T cell repertoires in COVID-19. Generated by immunoSEQ multiplex PCR, the TCRdb table keeps only in-frame clones and is missing some. The sample includes about 230,000 clones, around 83% seen only once; the top ten take 2% to 2.5%. Sequencing was done on a sample of peripheral blood. The receptor set was obtained from a man aged 40-49 years who had recovered from COVID-19. Both conserved end residues are part of each CDR3. D genes are given only for firm matches. Not all rows give a size; the values are once, few, many and, for expanded clones, a class.

size: -; D: -; V: TRBV12-5; J: TRBJ2-1; DNA: TGTGCTAGTGGGCCCACGGAGGGCGAGCAGTTCTTC; CDR3: CASGPTEGEQFF
size: -; D: -; V: TRBV7-2; J: TRBJ2-5; DNA: TGTGCCAGCAGCCTAATTGGGCTCGAGACCCAGTACTTC; CDR3: CASSLIGLETQYF
size: once; D: TRBD1; V: TRBV5-6; J: TRBJ2-5; DNA: TGTGCCAGCAGCTCCCTGCCCGGGACAGGGGCCAAGACCCAGTACTTC; CDR3: CASSSLPGTGAKTQYF
size: -; D: -; V: TRBV7-8; J: TRBJ1-1; DNA: TGTGCCAGCAGCTTAGTTGAAAGGGGCGAAGCTTTCTTT; CDR3: CASSLVERGEAFF
size: few; D: -; V: TRBV3-1/TRBV3-2; J: TRBJ1-5; DNA: TGTGCCAGCAGCCTCGGAGGGGACCTATCCCAGCCCCAGCATTTT; CDR3: CASSLGGDLSQPQHF
size: -; D: -; V: TRBV18; J: TRBJ1-2; DNA: TGTGCCAGCTCACCACAGAGGGAAATCTATGGCTACACCTTC; CDR3: CASSPQREIYGYTF
size: once; D: -; V: TRBV10-3; J: TRBJ2-5; DNA: TGTGCCACCGCTGAGCAATTAGCATCAGAGACCCAGTACTTC; CDR3: CATAEQLASETQYF
size: few; D: TRBD1; V: TRBV20-1; J: TRBJ2-7; DNA: TGCAGTGCTAGTTCGGCCGGGACAGATAACTACGAGCAGTACTTC; CDR3: CSASSAGTDNYEQYF
size: -; D: -; V: TRBV25-1; J: TRBJ2-7; DNA: TGTGCCAGCAGCCTCCTGGGGAGAAACTACGAGCAGTACTTC; CDR3: CASSLLGRNYEQYF
size: -; D: TRBD2; V: TRBV5-4; J: TRBJ2-3; DNA: TGTGCCAGCAGGGGACTAGCGAGCACAGATACGCAGTATTTT; CDR3: CASRGLASTDTQYF
size: -; D: TRBD1; V: TRBV19; J: TRBJ2-5; DNA: TGTGCCAGTAGTATGGGACAGGGGAAAGAGACCCAGTACTTC; CDR3: CASSMGQGKETQYF
size: -; D: TRBD2; V: TRBV18; J: TRBJ2-7; DNA: TGTGCCAGCTCACCCGCTACACGGACTAGCGGAAGCGAGCAGTACTTC; CDR3: CASSPATRTSGSEQYF
size: once; D: TRBD2; V: TRBV11-3; J: TRBJ2-5; DNA: TGTGCCAGCAGCTTAGATTCGGGGGGATTCCAGGAGACCCAGTACTTC; CDR3: CASSLDSGGFQETQYF
size: -; D: TRBD1; V: TRBV27; J: TRBJ2-3; DNA: TGTGCCAGCAGTTTATCGAGGGGGCGGACAGATACGCAGTATTTT; CDR3: CASSLSRGRTDTQYF
size: -; D: -; V: TRBV2; J: TRBJ2-3; DNA: TGTGCCAGCAGTGAAGCGTCCCTTAGCACAGATACGCAGTATTTT; CDR3: CASSEASLSTDTQYF
size: -; D: -; V: TRBV7-2; J: TRBJ2-7; DNA: TGTGCCAGCAGCCCCCGTGGGCGGGCTACCGCCTCCTACGAGCAGTACTTC; CDR3: CASSPRGRATASYEQYF
size: -; D: TRBD1; V: TRBV29-1; J: TRBJ1-5; DNA: TGCAGCGTACAGGGGGCTGGGGATCAGCCCCAGCATTTT; CDR3: CSVQGAGDQPQHF
size: -; D: -; V: TRBV7-2; J: TRBJ2-1; DNA: TGTGCCAGCAGCCCCCGAATGCGGGCTGAGCAGTTCTTC; CDR3: CASSPRMRAEQFF
size: -; D: -; V: TRBV30; J: TRBJ2-3; DNA: TGTGCCTGGAGTGTTATTCCAGATACGCAGTATTTT; CDR3: CAWSVIPDTQYF
size: -; D: TRBD2; V: TRBV29-1; J: TRBJ2-5; DNA: TGCAGCGTACGAAGCGGGGGGGAGACCCAGTACTTC; CDR3: CSVRSGGETQYF
size: -; D: TRBD1; V: TRBV19; J: TRBJ2-2; DNA: TGTGCCAGTAGCCCAGGGACAGCGCGCAGGGGGGAGCTGTTTTTT; CDR3: CASSPGTARRGELFF
size: -; D: -; V: TRBV5-4; J: TRBJ1-2; DNA: TGTGCCAGCAGCTTCGAGGAGACCTATGGCTACACCTTC; CDR3: CASSFEETYGYTF
size: -; D: -; V: TRBV30; J: TRBJ2-5; DNA: TGTGCCTGGACAGGGGCCCTAGGACGGACCCAGTACTTC; CDR3: CAWTGALGRTQYF
size: -; D: TRBD2; V: TRBV9; J: TRBJ2-3; DNA: TGTGCCAGCAGCGCGACTAGCGGGGGCCTTCAGACGCAGTATTTT; CDR3: CASSATSGGLQTQYF
size: -; D: TRBD2; V: TRBV13; J: TRBJ2-7; DNA: TGTGCCAGCAGTCGGACTAGCGTCTCCTACGAGCAGTACTTC; CDR3: CASSRTSVSYEQYF
size: -; D: TRBD2; V: TRBV11-2; J: TRBJ2-5; DNA: TGTGCCAGCAGCTTCAGCGGGGGCTTTGATGAGACCCAGTACTTC; CDR3: CASSFSGGFDETQYF